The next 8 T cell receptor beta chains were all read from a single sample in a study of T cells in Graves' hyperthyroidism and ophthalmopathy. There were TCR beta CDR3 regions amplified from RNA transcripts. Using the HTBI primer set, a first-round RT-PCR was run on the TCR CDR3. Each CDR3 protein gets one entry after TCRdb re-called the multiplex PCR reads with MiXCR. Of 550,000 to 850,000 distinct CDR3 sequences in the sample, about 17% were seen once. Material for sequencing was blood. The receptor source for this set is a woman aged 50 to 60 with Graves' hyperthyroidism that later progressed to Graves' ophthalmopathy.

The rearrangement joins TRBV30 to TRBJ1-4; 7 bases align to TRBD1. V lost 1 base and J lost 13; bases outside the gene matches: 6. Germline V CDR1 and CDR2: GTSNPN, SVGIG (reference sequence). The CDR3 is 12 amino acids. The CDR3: CAWSEYRGILFF. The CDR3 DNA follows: TGTGCCTGGAGTGAATACAGGGGTATACTGTTTTTT. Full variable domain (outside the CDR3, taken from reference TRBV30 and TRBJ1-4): SQTIHQWPATLVQPVGSPLSLECTVEGTSNPNLYWYRQAAGRGLQLLFYSVGIGQISSEVPQNLSASRPQDRQFILSSKKLLLSDSGFYLCAWSEYRGILFFGSGTQLSVL.

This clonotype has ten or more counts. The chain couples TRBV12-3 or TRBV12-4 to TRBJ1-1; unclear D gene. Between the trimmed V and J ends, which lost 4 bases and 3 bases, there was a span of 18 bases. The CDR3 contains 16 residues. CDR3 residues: CASSSGLPGKDTEAFF. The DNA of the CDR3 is TGTGCCAGCAGTTCCGGACTGCCTGGGAAAGACACTGAAGCTTTCTTT.

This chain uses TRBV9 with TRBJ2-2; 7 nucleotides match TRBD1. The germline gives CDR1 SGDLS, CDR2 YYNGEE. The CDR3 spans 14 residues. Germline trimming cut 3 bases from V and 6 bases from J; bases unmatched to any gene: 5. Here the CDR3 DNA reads TGTGCCAGCAGCGCTCCGCAGGGGGCCGGGGAGCTGTTTTTT. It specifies CASSAPQGAGELFF.

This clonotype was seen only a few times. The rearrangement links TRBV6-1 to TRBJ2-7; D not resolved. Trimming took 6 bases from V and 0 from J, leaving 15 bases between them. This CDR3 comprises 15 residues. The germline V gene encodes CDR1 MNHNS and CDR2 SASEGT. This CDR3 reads CASRRQKGSSYEQYF. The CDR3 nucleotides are TGTGCCAGCAGACGGCAGAAGGGCAGCTCCTACGAGCAGTACTTC.

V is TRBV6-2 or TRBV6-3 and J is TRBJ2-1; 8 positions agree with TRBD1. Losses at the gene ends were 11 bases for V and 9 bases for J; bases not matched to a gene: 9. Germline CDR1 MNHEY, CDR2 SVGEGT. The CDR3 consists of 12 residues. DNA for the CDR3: TGTGCCGCAGGACAGGGTTCTGGTGAGCAGTTCTTC. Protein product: CAAGQGSGEQFF.

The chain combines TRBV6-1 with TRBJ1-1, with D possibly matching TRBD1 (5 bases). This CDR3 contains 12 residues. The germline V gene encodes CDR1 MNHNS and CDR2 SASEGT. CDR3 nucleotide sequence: TGTGGCGCAGGGCAGCTGAACACTGAAGCTTTCTTT. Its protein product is CGAGQLNTEAFF.

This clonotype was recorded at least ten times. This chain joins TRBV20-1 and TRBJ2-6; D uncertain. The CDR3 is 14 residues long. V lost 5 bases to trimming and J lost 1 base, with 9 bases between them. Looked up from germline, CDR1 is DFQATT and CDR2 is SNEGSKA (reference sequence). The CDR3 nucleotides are TGCAGTGCTGAACCGGTATCTGGGGCCAACGTCCTGACTTTC. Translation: CSAEPVSGANVLTF.

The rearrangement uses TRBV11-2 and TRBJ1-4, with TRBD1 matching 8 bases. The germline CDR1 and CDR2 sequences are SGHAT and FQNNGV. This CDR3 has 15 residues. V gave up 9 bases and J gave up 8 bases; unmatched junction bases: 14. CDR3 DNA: TGTGCCAGTACTTCAGGGGGCGCATTAGAAGAAAAACTGTTTTTT. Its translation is CASTSGGALEEKLFF.